Below, 28 T cell receptor beta chains from the same sample are listed, as sequenced in a study of response to subunit inactivated influenza vaccine. One entry per CDR3 protein, called by TCRdb with MiXCR from the RT-PCR reads. The sample records hundreds of thousands of distinct CDR3 sequences, around 10% being singletons. These same data were also listed under a study on T cells expressing NK-cell markers. That paper notes: The TCR beta cDNA came from 5'RACE template switching with UMIs.

Sequenced here: PBMCs from blood, sampled on the day of vaccination. The receptors were gathered from a man aged 45-60 years who received an inactivated influenza vaccine.

This chain joins TRBV20-1 and TRBJ2-3; D might be TRBD1 (6 bases). This CDR3 contains 15 residues. Trimming stripped 5 bases from V and 0 bases from J, with 15 bases between. Per the germline V gene, CDR1 is DFQATT and CDR2 is SNEGSKA (reference sequence). The CDR3 DNA reads TGCAGTGCTCAGAGCCCCACAGGGAGCACAGATACGCAGTATTTT. It is translated as CSAQSPTGSTDTQYF.

This clonotype was seen a handful of times. The chain joins TRBV2 to TRBJ1-2; TRBD1 aligns across 9 bases. J gave up 3 bases and V 6 bases, and 8 bases lay outside the gene matches. Germline V gene data show CDR1 as SNHLY and CDR2 as FYNNEI. This CDR3 is 15 amino acids long. The CDR3 coding sequence is TGTGCCAGCAGGAGAACAGGGGGCGCTGACTATGGCTACACCTTC. Translating gives CASRRTGGADYGYTF.

There are many counts of this clonotype. The V call is TRBV9, the J call TRBJ2-7; TRBD1 agrees at 10 bases. This CDR3 has 16 residues. CDR1 SGDLS and CDR2 YYNGEE come from the germline V gene. J was trimmed by 4 bases and V by 3 bases; bases with no gene match: 10. Here the CDR3 DNA reads TGTGCCAGCAGCGCCGGGGGGACAGGGGCAATATACGAGCAGTACTTC. This encodes CASSAGGTGAIYEQYF.

The V and J genes are TRBV7-6 and TRBJ2-1, with D maybe TRBD2 (6 bases). Germline lookup yields CDR1 SGHVS and CDR2 FNYEAQ. The length of the CDR3 is 16 residues. V lost 5 bases to trimming and J lost 0 bases, with 14 bases between them. In DNA, the CDR3 is TGTGCCAGCAGCACGTTTACCGGGAGCTCCTACAATGAGCAGTTCTTC. Translated: CASSTFTGSSYNEQFF.

This clonotype was picked up a small number of times. The genes are TRBV29-1 and TRBJ1-2, with D uncertain. Trimming cost V 0 bases and J 5 bases, with 13 bases left between them. The germline gives CDR1 SQVTM, CDR2 ANQGSEA. This CDR3 is built from 14 residues. This chain's CDR3 is CSVEEPGLGYGYTF. DNA for the CDR3: TGCAGCGTTGAAGAGCCCGGTCTTGGGTATGGCTACACCTTC.

In this sample, this clonotype turned up a few times. V and J are TRBV5-1 and TRBJ2-7; 7 nucleotides match TRBD2. CDR1 and CDR2 (germline): SGHRS, YFSETQ. The CDR3 spans 15 residues. The V segment lost 0 bases and the J segment 4 bases; nucleotides outside the gene matches: 7. DNA for the CDR3: TGCGCCAGCAGCTTGGGATCCAGCGGGGAGTACGAGCAGTACTTC. Its translation: CASSLGSSGEYEQYF.

This clonotype was picked up a small number of times. CDR3 amino acids: CASSQNTRSRNNEQFF. CDR3 in DNA: TGTGCCAGCAGCCAGAATACCAGGAGTCGAAACAATGAGCAGTTCTTC. The rearrangement joins TRBV3-1 to TRBJ2-1; D is uncertain. V lost 3 bases to trimming and J lost 5 bases, with 17 bases between them. The germline V gene encodes CDR1 LGHDT and CDR2 YNNKEL (reference sequence). The CDR3 length is 16 residues.

V and J are TRBV7-9 and TRBJ1-1; the D is unclear. The CDR3 has 12 amino acids. V lost 10 bases, J lost 4 bases, and 13 bases lay in between. In germline, CDR1 is SEHNR, CDR2 FQNEAQ (reference sequence). The CDR3 DNA reads TGTGCCATCCTGGGCCGGGGCACTGAAGCTTTCTTT. Its translation is CAILGRGTEAFF.

This clonotype was counted ten times or more. The V and J genes are TRBV5-1 and TRBJ2-7; 7 bases map to TRBD1. With V trimmed by 0 bases and J by 4 bases, 4 bases remained unmatched. The CDR3 runs 14 residues. Germline V gene sequence: CDR1 SGHRS, CDR2 YFSETQ. The CDR3 reads CASSLADRVYEQYF. The CDR3 DNA reads as TGCGCCAGCAGCTTGGCCGACAGGGTTTACGAGCAGTACTTC.

In this sample, this clonotype turned up a few times. The chain has TRBV7-2 and TRBJ2-3, with TRBD1 as a possible D gene (6 bases). V lost 5 bases, J lost 2 bases, and 8 bases lay in between. The germline V gene encodes CDR1 SGHTA and CDR2 FQGNSA. This CDR3 has 13 amino acids. The CDR3 nucleotides are TGTGCCAGCAGCCACAGGGCCACAGATACGCAGTATTTT. Its protein is CASSHRATDTQYF.

This clonotype was found a few times. The J gene is TRBJ2-7, the V gene TRBV14; TRBD1 matches at 9 bases. V was clipped by 2 bases and J by 0 bases; unmatched bases: 8. This CDR3 region has 17 residues. Germline V lookup: CDR1 SGHDN, CDR2 FVKESK. The CDR3 sequence: CASSQFRDRVNSYEQYF. In DNA, the CDR3 is TGTGCCAGCAGCCAATTCCGGGACAGGGTAAACTCCTACGAGCAGTACTTC.

This chain joins TRBV7-9 and TRBJ2-1, with a weak D call TRBD2 (6 bases). CDR3 length: 13 residues. CDR1 is SEHNR and CDR2 is FQNEAQ in the germline V gene (reference sequence). The germline V and J ends were trimmed by 4 bases and 7 bases, with 11 bases remaining between them. CDR3 coding DNA: TGTGCCAGCAGCTCCCGGGACTTGAATGAGCAGTTCTTC. Amino acid sequence: CASSSRDLNEQFF.

This clonotype was recorded at least ten times. The chain recombines TRBV10-3 with TRBJ2-7; TRBD1 matches at 9 bases. Germline CDR1 ENHRY, CDR2 SYGVKD. The CDR3 contains 14 residues. The V segment lost 6 bases and the J segment 4 bases; nucleotides outside the gene matches: 7. CDR3 coding DNA: TGTGCCATCAGCCGTCCCGGGACAGGGTACGAGCAGTACTTC. This gives the protein CAISRPGTGYEQYF.

The chain has TRBV20-1 and TRBJ2-1, with TRBD2 identical over 7 bases. This CDR3 has 17 residues. The V segment lost 0 bases and the J segment 0 bases; nucleotides outside the gene matches: 8. CDR1 is DFQATT, CDR2 SNEGSKA, per germline (reference sequence). CDR3 region: CSARDPAGRSSYNEQFF. DNA of the CDR3: TGCAGTGCTAGAGATCCCGCCGGGAGGAGCTCCTACAATGAGCAGTTCTTC.

This clonotype was found many times. This chain uses TRBV12-3 or TRBV12-4 with TRBJ2-5, with a tentative D call TRBD2 (6 bases). The V and J ends lost 1 base and 4 bases respectively, with 10 bases between them. The CDR3 runs to 14 residues. The CDR3 spells CASSLGASVETQYF. CDR3 DNA sequence: TGTGCCAGCAGTTTAGGAGCTAGCGTAGAGACCCAGTACTTC.

This clonotype was counted between two and nine times. This rearrangement joins TRBV20-1 to TRBJ1-5; the D gene is possibly TRBD1 (6 bases). CDR3 length equals 13 residues. The ends were cut back, 6 bases at V and 4 bases at J, with 13 bases in the middle. Germline CDR1 reads DFQATT; CDR2 reads SNEGSKA (reference sequence). CDR3 sequence: CSAAPQGNQPQHF. CDR3 nucleotides: TGCAGTGCAGCCCCCCAGGGGAATCAGCCCCAGCATTTT.

This clonotype showed up just a few times. The gene calls are TRBV19 and TRBJ2-7; 10 bases are shared with TRBD2. From germline, CDR1 is LNHDA and CDR2 SQIVND (reference sequence). V gave up 3 bases and J gave up 3 bases; unmatched junction bases: 5. This CDR3 has 15 residues. CDR3 protein: CASSMASSGGYEQYF. In DNA, the CDR3 is TGTGCCAGTAGTATGGCGTCTAGCGGGGGCTACGAGCAGTACTTC.

This clonotype occurred a few times. J is TRBJ2-5 and V is TRBV27; 12 bases align to TRBD2. The CDR3 sequence is 16 residues long. V shed 4 bases, J shed 9 bases, and the junction held 12 bases outside the gene matches. Germline V gives CDR1 MNHEY, CDR2 SMNVEV (reference sequence). CDR3 amino acids: CASSSTGLAGSRSQYF. DNA for the CDR3: TGTGCCAGCAGTTCCACCGGACTAGCGGGATCACGGTCCCAGTACTTC.

This clonotype was found a few times. The gene calls are TRBV6-2 or TRBV6-3 and TRBJ2-1; 7 positions match TRBD1. Looked up from germline, CDR1 is MNHEY and CDR2 is SVGEGT. The trim removed 5 bases at V and 4 bases at J, leaving 5 bases unmatched. This CDR3 comprises 14 residues. CDR3 bases: TGTGCCAGCAGTAACACAGGGGTATACAATGAGCAGTTCTTC. The encoded protein is CASSNTGVYNEQFF.

CDR3 bases: TGTGCCAGCAGTTTCGATCTGGCGGGACCATCCTACAATGAGCAGTTCTTC. Its protein is CASSFDLAGPSYNEQFF. This sequence joins TRBV6-2 or TRBV6-3 and TRBJ2-1, with D possibly matching TRBD2 (6 bases). Trimming took 4 bases from V and 1 from J, leaving 17 bases between them. The germline gives CDR1 MNHEY, CDR2 SVGEGT. The CDR3 runs to 17 residues.

This clonotype was seen more than once but under ten times. The chain employs TRBV4-3 and TRBJ1-1; D is undetermined. CDR1 LGHNA and CDR2 YSLEER come from the germline V gene. V gave up 3 bases and J gave up 1 base, with 15 bases separating them. This CDR3 has 16 residues. The CDR3 coding sequence is TGCGCCAGCAGCCACTCCGCCGGGGTCGCGAACACTGAAGCTTTCTTT. Protein product: CASSHSAGVANTEAFF.

V gene TRBV4-2 combines with J gene TRBJ2-5; TRBD2 matches at 10 bases. Looked up from germline, CDR1 is LGHNA and CDR2 is YNFKEQ. The junction had 7 bases not matched to a gene; V was cut back by 4 bases and J by 5 bases. The CDR3 totals 15 residues. CDR3 loop: CASSRVAGGTETQYF. The DNA of the CDR3 is TGTGCCAGCAGCCGAGTAGCGGGAGGAACCGAGACCCAGTACTTC.

This clonotype showed up just a few times. This sequence joins TRBV3-1 and TRBJ1-6; D call uncertain. The V and J ends lost 0 bases and 14 bases respectively, with 5 bases between them. Germline V gives CDR1 LGHDT, CDR2 YNNKEL (reference sequence). The CDR3 is 11 amino acids. CDR3 in DNA: TGTGCCAGCAGCCAAGATTTCACCCTCCACTTT. Amino acid sequence: CASSQDFTLHF.

The chain recombines TRBV29-1 with TRBJ2-7; 8 bases match TRBD1. V dropped 5 bases and J dropped 5; count of bases not matched to a gene: 5. Germline V CDR1 and CDR2: SQVTM, ANQGSEA. The CDR3 contains 12 residues. The CDR3 region is CSVTRGLHEQYF. The CDR3 DNA reads TGCAGCGTTACCAGGGGGCTGCACGAGCAGTACTTC.

The gene calls are TRBV28 and TRBJ1-5; D gene unclear. CDR1 MDHEN and CDR2 SYDVKM come from the germline V gene. This CDR3 has 14 amino acids. Trimming removed 4 bases at V and 5 bases at J, with 12 bases between. The DNA of the CDR3 is TGTGCCAGCAGTTCGACGCAAGTCCATCAGCCCCAGCATTTT. The encoded protein is CASSSTQVHQPQHF.

The V gene is TRBV5-6, the J gene TRBJ1-1, with TRBD1 as a possible D gene (5 bases). Trimming cost V 3 bases and J 4 bases, with 16 bases left between them. The CDR3 spans 15 residues. Germline values: CDR1 SGHDT, CDR2 YYEEEE. The CDR3: CASSSQAGALTEAFF. In nucleotides, the CDR3 is TGTGCCAGCAGCTCCCAAGCCGGGGCCCTCACTGAAGCTTTCTTT.

This clonotype was seen just once. J is TRBJ2-7 and V is TRBV12-3 or TRBV12-4; TRBD2 agrees at 7 bases. The V gene end was trimmed by 5 bases and the J gene end by 6 bases; junction bases not matched to a gene: 10. CDR3 length: 14 amino acids. The CDR3 nucleotides read TGTGCCAGCAGTCCAACCTCCCCGGGGGGCGAGCAGTACTTC. Its protein is CASSPTSPGGEQYF.

CDR3 sequence: CASTPASGSYEQYF. In nucleotides, the CDR3 is TGTGCCAGTACCCCGGCGAGCGGGAGCTACGAGCAGTACTTC. The gene calls are TRBV19 and TRBJ2-7; 8 positions match TRBD2. CDR1 LNHDA and CDR2 SQIVND come from the germline V gene (reference sequence). V shed 7 bases, J shed 3 bases, and the junction held 8 bases outside the gene matches. This CDR3 is 14 amino acids long.